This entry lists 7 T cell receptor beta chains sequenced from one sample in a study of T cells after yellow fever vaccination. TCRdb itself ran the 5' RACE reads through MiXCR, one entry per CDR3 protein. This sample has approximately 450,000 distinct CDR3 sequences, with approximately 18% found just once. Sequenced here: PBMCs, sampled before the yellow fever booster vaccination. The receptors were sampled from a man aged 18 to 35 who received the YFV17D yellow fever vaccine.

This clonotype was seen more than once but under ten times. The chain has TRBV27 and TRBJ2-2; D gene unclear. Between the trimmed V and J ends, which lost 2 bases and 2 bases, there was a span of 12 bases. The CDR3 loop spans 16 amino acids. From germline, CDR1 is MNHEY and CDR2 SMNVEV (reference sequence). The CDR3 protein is CASSLRVVFNTGELFF. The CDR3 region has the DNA TGTGCCAGCAGTTTACGTGTAGTGTTCAACACCGGGGAGCTGTTTTTT.

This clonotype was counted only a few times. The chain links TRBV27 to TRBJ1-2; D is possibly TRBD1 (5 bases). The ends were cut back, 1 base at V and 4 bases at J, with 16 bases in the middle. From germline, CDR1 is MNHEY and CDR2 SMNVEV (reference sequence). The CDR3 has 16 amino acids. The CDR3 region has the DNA TGTGCCAGCAGTTTATATTCAGGGATCCGTGGCTATGGCTACACCTTC. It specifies CASSLYSGIRGYGYTF.

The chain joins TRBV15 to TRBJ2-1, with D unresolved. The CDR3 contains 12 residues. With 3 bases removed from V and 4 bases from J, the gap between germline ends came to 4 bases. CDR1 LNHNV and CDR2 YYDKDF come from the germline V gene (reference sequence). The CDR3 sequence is CATSRVYNEQFF. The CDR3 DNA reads TGTGCCACCAGCAGGGTATACAATGAGCAGTTCTTC.

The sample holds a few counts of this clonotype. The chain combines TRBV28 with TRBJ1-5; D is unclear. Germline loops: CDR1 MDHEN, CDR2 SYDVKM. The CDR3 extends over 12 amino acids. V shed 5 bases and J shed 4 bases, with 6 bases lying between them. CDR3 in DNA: TGTGCCAGCAGTCTGTTAAATCAGCCCCAGCATTTT. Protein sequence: CASSLLNQPQHF. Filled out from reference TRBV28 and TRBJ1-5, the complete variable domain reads DVKVTQSSRYLVKRTGEKVFLECVQDMDHENMFWYRQDPGLGLRLIYFSYDVKMKEKGDIPEGYSVSREKKERFSLILESASTNQTSMYLCASSLLNQPQHFGDGTRLSIL.

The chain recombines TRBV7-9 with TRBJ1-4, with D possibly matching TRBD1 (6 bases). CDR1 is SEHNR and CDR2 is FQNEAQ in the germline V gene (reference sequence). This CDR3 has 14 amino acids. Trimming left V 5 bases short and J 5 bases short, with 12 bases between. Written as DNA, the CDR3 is TGTGCCAGCAGCGACCCTACAGGGAATGAAAAACTGTTTTTT. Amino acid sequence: CASSDPTGNEKLFF.

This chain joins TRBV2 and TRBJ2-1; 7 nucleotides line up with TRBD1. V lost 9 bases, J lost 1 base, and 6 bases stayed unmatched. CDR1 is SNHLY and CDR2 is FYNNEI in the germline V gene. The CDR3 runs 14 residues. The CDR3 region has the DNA TGTGCCAGTGGACAGGCCTCATCCTACAATGAGCAGTTCTTC. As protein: CASGQASSYNEQFF.

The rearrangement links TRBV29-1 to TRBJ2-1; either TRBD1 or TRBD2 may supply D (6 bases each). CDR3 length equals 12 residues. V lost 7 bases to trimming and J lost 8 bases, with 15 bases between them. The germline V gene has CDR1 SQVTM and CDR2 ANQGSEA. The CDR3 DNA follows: TGCAGCGCAGAGAGGGGGGTCTATGAGCAGTTCTTC. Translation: CSAERGVYEQFF.